This T cell receptor beta chain was recovered during a study of a mutant IDH1 vaccine in newly diagnosed glioma. Study information: In weeks 1, 3, 5, 7, 11, 15, 19 and 23, patients were vaccinated.

Comments on this clone: As yet, its antigen is unknown.

CDR1 SGHDT and CDR2 YYEEEE come from the germline V gene. Losses at the gene ends were 4 bases for V and 5 bases for J; bases not matched to a gene: 17. There are 18 residues in the CDR3. General study findings and limits: Vaccine-induced immune responses were detected in roughly 93% of patients. With respect to changes in top peripheral T cell clonotypes, pseudoprogression seemed unrelated.

Measured with immunoSEQ multiplex PCR; TCRdb has only the in-frame clones, and not every one. Of over 95,000 clones in the sample, about nine tenths were seen once. The sample's time point: week 11, during vaccination. A 20-mer mutant IDH1 peptide at 300 ug was injected subcutaneously with topical imiquimod. The study enrolled donors with new WHO grade 3 or 4 IDH1-mutant, ATRX-lost astrocytomas. The material sequenced was PBMCs, taken from a glioma patient whose treatment included an IDH1 peptide vaccine. This receptor was obtained from a woman in her fifties or sixties with glioma. The chain has TRBV5-6 and TRBJ2-5, with 10 nucleotides matching TRBD2. CDR3 amino acids: CASSRRGLAALQGETQYF. The CDR3 DNA reads as TGTGCCAGCAGCAGGAGAGGACTAGCGGCCTTGCAAGGGGAGACCCAGTACTTC.